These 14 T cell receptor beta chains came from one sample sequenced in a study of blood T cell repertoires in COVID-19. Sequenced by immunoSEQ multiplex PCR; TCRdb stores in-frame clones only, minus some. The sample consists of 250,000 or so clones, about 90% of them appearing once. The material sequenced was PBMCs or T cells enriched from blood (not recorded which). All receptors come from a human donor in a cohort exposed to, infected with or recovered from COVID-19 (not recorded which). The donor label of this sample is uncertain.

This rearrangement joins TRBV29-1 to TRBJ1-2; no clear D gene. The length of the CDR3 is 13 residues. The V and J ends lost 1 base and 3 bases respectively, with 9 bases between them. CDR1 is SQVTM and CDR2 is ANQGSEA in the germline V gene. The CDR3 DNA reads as TGCAGCGTTGAAGGAAGTCAGTACTATGGCTACACCTTC. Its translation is CSVEGSQYYGYTF.

The CDR3 here is CASSPDGGVSTDTQYF. The CDR3 DNA is TGTGCCAGCAGCCCAGACGGCGGGGTCTCCACAGATACGCAGTATTTT. The chain has TRBV4-2 and TRBJ2-3; possibly TRBD2 for D (6 bases). The germline gives CDR1 LGHNA, CDR2 YNFKEQ. Between the trimmed V and J ends, which lost 4 bases and 2 bases, there was a span of 16 bases. The CDR3 totals 16 residues.

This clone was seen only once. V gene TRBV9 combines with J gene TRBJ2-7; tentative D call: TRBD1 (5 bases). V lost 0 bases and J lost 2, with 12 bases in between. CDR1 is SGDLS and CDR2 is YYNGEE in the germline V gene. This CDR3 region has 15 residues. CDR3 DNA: TGTGCCAGCAGCGTAGAGGGGCTTCCTACCTACGAGCAGTACTTC. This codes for CASSVEGLPTYEQYF.

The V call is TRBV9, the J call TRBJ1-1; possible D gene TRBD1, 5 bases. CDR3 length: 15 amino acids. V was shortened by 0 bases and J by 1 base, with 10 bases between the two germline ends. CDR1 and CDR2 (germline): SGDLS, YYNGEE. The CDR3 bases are TGTGCCAGCAGCGTAGAAGGGGCGGAGAACACTGAAGCTTTCTTT. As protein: CASSVEGAENTEAFF.

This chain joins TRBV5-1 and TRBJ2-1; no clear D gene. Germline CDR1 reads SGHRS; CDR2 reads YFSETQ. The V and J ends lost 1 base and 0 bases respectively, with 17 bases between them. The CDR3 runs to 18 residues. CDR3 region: CASSLTAGDLSSYNEQFF. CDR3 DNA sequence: TGCGCCAGCAGCTTGACGGCAGGTGATTTAAGCTCCTACAATGAGCAGTTCTTC.

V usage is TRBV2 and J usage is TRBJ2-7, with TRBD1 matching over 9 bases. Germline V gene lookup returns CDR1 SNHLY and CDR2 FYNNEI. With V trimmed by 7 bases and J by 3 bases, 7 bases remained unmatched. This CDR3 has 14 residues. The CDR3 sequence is CASNPGQGVYEQYF. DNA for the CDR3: TGTGCCAGCAATCCGGGACAGGGAGTCTACGAGCAGTACTTC.

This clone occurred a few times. The CDR3 DNA is TGTGCCAGCTCACCAAAAGACAGACTGAACTATGGCTACACCTTC. Translated: CASSPKDRLNYGYTF. The chain employs TRBV18 and TRBJ1-2, with a tentative D call TRBD1 (5 bases). The CDR3 is 15 amino acids. CDR1 and CDR2 (germline): KGHSH, LQKENI. The V end was cut by 2 bases, the J end by 2 bases, with 12 bases between.

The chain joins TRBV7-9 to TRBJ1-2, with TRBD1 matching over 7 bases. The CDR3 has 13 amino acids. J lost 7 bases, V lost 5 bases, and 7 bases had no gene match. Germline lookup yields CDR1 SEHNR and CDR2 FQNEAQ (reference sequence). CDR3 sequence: CASSPNTGAGYTF. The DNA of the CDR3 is TGTGCCAGCAGCCCAAACACAGGGGCTGGCTACACCTTC.

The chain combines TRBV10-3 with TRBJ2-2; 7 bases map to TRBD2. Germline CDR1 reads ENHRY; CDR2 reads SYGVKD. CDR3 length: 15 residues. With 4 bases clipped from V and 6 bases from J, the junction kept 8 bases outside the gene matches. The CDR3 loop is CAISVSGRDAGELFF. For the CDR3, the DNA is TGTGCCATCAGTGTTTCAGGGAGGGATGCCGGGGAGCTGTTTTTT.

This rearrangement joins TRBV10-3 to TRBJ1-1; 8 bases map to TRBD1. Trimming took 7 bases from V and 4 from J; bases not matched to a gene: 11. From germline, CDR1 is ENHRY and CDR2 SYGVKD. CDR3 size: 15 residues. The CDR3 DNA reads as TGTGCCATCACTAAGGACAGGGACTCGGGCACTGAAGCTTTCTTT. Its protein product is CAITKDRDSGTEAFF.

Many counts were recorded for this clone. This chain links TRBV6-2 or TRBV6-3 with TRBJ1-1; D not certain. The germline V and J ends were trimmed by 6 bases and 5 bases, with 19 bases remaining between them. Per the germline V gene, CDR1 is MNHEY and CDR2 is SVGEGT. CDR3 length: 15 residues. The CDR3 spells CASSFHVEGGTEAFF. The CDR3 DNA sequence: TGTGCCAGCAGCTTCCATGTGGAGGGCGGGACTGAAGCTTTCTTT.

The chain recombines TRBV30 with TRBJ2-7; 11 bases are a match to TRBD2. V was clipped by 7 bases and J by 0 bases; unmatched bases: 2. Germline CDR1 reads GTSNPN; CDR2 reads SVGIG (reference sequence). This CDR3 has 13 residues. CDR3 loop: CALAGGSSYEQYF. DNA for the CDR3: TGTGCCTTAGCGGGGGGGAGCTCCTACGAGCAGTACTTC.

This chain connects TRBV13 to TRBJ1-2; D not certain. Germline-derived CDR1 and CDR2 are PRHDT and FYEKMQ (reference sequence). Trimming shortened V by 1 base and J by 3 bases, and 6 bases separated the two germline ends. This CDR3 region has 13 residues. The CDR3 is CASSLDGDYGYTF. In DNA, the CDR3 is TGTGCCAGCAGCTTAGACGGAGACTATGGCTACACCTTC. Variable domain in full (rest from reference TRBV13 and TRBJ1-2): AAGVIQSPRHLIKEKRETATLKCYPIPRHDTVYWYQQGPGQDPQFLISFYEKMQSDKGSIPDRFSAQQFSDYHSELNMSSLELGDSALYFCASSLDGDYGYTFGSGTRLTVV.

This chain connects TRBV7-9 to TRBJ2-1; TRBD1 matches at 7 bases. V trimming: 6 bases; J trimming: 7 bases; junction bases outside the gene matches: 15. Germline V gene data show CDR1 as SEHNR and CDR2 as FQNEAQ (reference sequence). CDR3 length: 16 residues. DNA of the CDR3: TGTGCCAGCAGTCCGATAGGGGGCCAGGTTTCTAATGAGCAGTTCTTC. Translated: CASSPIGGQVSNEQFF. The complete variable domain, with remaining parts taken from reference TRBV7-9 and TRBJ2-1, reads DTGVSQNPRHKITKRGQNVTFRCDPISEHNRLYWYRQTLGQGPEFLTYFQNEAQLEKSRLLSDRFSAERPKGSFSTLEIQRTEQGDSAMYLCASSPIGGQVSNEQFFGPGTRLTVL.